This T cell receptor (beta chain) came from a study of T-cell memory formation after mild COVID-19. Overall study context: TCR clusters were mostly confined to one donor each. Study observations and caveats: Clones shrinking between day 15 and 85 showed a balanced CD4/CD8 split, and those that grew later tilted toward CD4+.

In the case of this clonotype: The antigen is unknown.

MiXCR was run by TCRdb on the 5' RACE reads, yielding one entry per CDR3 protein. The sample has more than 150,000 distinct CDR3 sequences; approximately 18% are singletons. The ends lost 2 bases at V and 8 bases at J; junction bases unmatched: 5. The length of the CDR3 is 14 residues. The receptor comes from a man between 18 and 29 years old who had mild COVID-19 (a few samples of this study predate the infection). Cell type and time point are not known. The sequenced material came from PBMCs or a T cell subset sorted from them (not recorded which). The chain uses TRBV12-3 or TRBV12-4 and TRBJ2-1, with 8 bases that match TRBD1. The CDR3 loop is CASSLRQGRDEQFF. As DNA, the CDR3 is TGTGCCAGCAGTTTACGACAGGGGAGAGATGAGCAGTTCTTC.